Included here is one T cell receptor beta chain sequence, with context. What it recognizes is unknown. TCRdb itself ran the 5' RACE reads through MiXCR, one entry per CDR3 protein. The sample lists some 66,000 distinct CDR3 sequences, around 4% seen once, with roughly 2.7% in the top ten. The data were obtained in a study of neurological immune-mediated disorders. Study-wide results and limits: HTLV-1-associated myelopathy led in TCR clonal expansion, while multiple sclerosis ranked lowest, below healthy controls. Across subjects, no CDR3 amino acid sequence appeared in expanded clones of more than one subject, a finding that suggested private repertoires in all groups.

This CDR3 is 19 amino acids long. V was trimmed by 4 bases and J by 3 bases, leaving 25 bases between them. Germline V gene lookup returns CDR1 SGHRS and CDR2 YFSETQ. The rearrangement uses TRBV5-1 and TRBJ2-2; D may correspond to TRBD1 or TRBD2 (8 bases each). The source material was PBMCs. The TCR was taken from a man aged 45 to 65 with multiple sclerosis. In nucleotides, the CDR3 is TGCGCCAGCAGCCCGGGGGGGACAGGAGAGAGTAGAGACACCGGGGAGCTGTTTTTT. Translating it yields CASSPGGTGESRDTGELFF.